This TCR beta chain was retrieved from a study of breast tumors, draining lymph nodes, adjacent tissues. General study findings and limits: Tumor TCR diversity was below lymph nodes but above nontumor tissue.

Axillary draining lymph nodes of breast cancer patients supplied the node samples. This clonotype showed up just once. What it binds is unknown. With a far larger clone one base away, a read error is the likely cause. The CDR3 runs 14 residues. Each CDR3 protein is one row after TCRdb ran MiXCR on the multiplex PCR reads. In the table there are some 130,000 distinct CDR3 sequences, 20% to 25% of which are singletons. Material for sequencing was axillary lymph node tissue. The TCR sequence derives from a female donor with breast cancer. Some clones in this sample may be carry-over from other donors' samples. The chain has TRBV12-3 or TRBV12-4 and TRBJ2-2, with TRBD2 matching 9 bases. The CDR3 here is CASSPSGNTGELSF. CDR3 coding DNA: TGTGCCAGCAGTCCTAGCGGGAACACCGGGGAGCTGTCTTTT.